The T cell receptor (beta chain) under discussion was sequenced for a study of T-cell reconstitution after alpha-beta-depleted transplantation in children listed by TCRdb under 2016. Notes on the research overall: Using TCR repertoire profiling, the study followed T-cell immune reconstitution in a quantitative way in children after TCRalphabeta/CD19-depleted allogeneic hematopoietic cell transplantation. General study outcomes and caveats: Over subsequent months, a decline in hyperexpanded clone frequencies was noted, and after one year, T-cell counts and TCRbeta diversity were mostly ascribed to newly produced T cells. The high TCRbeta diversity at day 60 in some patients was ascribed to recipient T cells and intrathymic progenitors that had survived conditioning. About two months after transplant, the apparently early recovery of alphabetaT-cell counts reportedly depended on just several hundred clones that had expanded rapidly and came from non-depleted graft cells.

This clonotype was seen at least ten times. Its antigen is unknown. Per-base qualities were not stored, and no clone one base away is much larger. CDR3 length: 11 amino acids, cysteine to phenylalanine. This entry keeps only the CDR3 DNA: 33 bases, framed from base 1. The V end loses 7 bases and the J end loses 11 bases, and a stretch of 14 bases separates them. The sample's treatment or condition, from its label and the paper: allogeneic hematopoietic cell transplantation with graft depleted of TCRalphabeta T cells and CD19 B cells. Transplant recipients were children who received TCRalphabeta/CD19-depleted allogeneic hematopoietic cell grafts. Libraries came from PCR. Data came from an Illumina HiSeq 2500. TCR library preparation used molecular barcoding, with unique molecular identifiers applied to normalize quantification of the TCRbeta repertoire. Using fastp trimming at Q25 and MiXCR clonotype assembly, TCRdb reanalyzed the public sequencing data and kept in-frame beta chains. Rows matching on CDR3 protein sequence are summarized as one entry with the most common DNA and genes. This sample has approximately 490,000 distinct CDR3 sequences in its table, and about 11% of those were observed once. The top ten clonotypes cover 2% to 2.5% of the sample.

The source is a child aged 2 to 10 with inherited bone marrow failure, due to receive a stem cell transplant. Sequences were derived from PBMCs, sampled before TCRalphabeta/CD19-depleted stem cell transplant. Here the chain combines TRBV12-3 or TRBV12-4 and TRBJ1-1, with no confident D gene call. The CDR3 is CASTFGLGAFF. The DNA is TGTGCCAGCACCTTTGGGCTGGGGGCTTTCTTT.